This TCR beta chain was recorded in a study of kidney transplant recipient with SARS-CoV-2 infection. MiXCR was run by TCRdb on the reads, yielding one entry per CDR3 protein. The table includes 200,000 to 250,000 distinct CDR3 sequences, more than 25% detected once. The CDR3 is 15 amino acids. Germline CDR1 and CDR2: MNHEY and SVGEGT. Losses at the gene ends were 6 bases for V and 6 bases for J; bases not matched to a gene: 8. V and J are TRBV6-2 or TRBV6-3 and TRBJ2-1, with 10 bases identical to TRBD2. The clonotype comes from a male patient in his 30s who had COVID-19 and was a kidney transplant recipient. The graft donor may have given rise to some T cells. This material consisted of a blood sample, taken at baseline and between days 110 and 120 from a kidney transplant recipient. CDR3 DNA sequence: TGTGCCAGCAGCCTAGCGGGAGCGTTTCCCAATGAGCAGTTCTTC. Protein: CASSLAGAFPNEQFF.